These T cell receptor beta chains were read from a single sample in a study of OX40 agonist ivuxolimab in advanced cancers. Assay used: immunoSEQ multiplex PCR; TCRdb lists only in-frame clones, some missing. The repertoire includes tens of thousands of clones, around 90% of them detected once, and over 9.5% sits in the top ten. This material consisted of CD4+ or CD8+ T cells sorted from blood, taken in a trial of the OX40 agonist ivuxolimab. The receptors were gathered from an adult with an advanced solid tumor such as melanoma, head and neck, liver or kidney cancer. Each CDR3 is given with its conserved first and last residue. Fields, in order: D gene, clone size, J gene, V gene, CDR3 DNA, CDR3 protein. D genes are given only for firm matches. Expanded clones are given a class, and other clones once, few, many or no size at all.

d_gene: .; abundance: .; j_gene: TRBJ2-5; v_gene: TRBV19; CDR3nt: TGTGCCAGTAGACCCGCGGGACAAGAGACCCAGTACTTC; CDR3aa: CASRPAGQETQYF
d_gene: .; abundance: .; j_gene: TRBJ2-1; v_gene: TRBV11-2; CDR3nt: TGTGCCGGTGGTTTGAGCGGCGACAATGAGCAGTTCTTC; CDR3aa: CAGGLSGDNEQFF
d_gene: TRBD2; abundance: .; j_gene: TRBJ2-3; v_gene: TRBV4-2; CDR3nt: TGTGCCAGCAGCCAAAAGACTAGCGGAGACACAGATACGCAGTATTTT; CDR3aa: CASSQKTSGDTDTQYF
d_gene: .; abundance: .; j_gene: TRBJ2-7; v_gene: TRBV7-9; CDR3nt: TGTGCCAGCAGCTCGACCTACGAGCAGTACTTC; CDR3aa: CASSSTYEQYF
d_gene: .; abundance: .; j_gene: TRBJ1-5; v_gene: TRBV28; CDR3nt: TGTGCCAGCAGTTTATACCGGGACTCGAGCAATCAGCCCCAGCATTTT; CDR3aa: CASSLYRDSSNQPQHF
d_gene: .; abundance: .; j_gene: TRBJ2-3; v_gene: TRBV11-2; CDR3nt: TGTGCCAGCAGCTACAATTTGGGCAGGGGCCCCGATACGCAGTATTTT; CDR3aa: CASSYNLGRGPDTQYF
d_gene: .; abundance: .; j_gene: TRBJ1-6; v_gene: TRBV7-9; CDR3nt: TGTGCCAGCAGCCTAGGTCGGCCAGGGGCTAATTCACCCCTCCACTTT; CDR3aa: CASSLGRPGANSPLHF
d_gene: .; abundance: once; j_gene: TRBJ2-1; v_gene: TRBV19; CDR3nt: TGTGCCAGTAGTATAGGTGGTGGGGCAGGGAGTGAGCAGTTCTTC; CDR3aa: CASSIGGGAGSEQFF
d_gene: TRBD1; abundance: .; j_gene: TRBJ2-7; v_gene: TRBV18; CDR3nt: TGTGCCAGCTCACGAGAACAGGGGGCTTGGTACGAGCAGTACTTC; CDR3aa: CASSREQGAWYEQYF
d_gene: TRBD2; abundance: .; j_gene: TRBJ2-3; v_gene: TRBV11-2; CDR3nt: TGTGCCAGCAGCTTCGAACGCTGGACTAGCGGCTATAGCACAGATACGCAGTATTTT; CDR3aa: CASSFERWTSGYSTDTQYF
d_gene: TRBD2; abundance: .; j_gene: TRBJ2-1; v_gene: TRBV4-3; CDR3nt: TGCGCCAGCAGCCGCTCAGGGGAATCAGCGGGAGCTGAGCAGTTCTTC; CDR3aa: CASSRSGESAGAEQFF
d_gene: .; abundance: .; j_gene: TRBJ1-2; v_gene: TRBV6-5; CDR3nt: TGTGCCAGCAGTTATATGGGGGATGGCTACACCTTC; CDR3aa: CASSYMGDGYTF
d_gene: TRBD1; abundance: .; j_gene: TRBJ2-1; v_gene: TRBV4-1; CDR3nt: TGCGCCAGCAGCGCGGACAGGGGGCACCACAATGAGCAGTTCTTC; CDR3aa: CASSADRGHHNEQFF
d_gene: .; abundance: .; j_gene: TRBJ1-1; v_gene: TRBV19; CDR3nt: TGTGCCAGTAGTATTAGCGGGGTTACTGAAGCTTTCTTT; CDR3aa: CASSISGVTEAFF
d_gene: TRBD2; abundance: once; j_gene: TRBJ2-1; v_gene: TRBV10-3; CDR3nt: TGTGCCATCAGTGATTCCGGGACTAGTGTCCCTGAGCAGTTCTTC; CDR3aa: CAISDSGTSVPEQFF
d_gene: .; abundance: .; j_gene: TRBJ2-7; v_gene: TRBV6-5; CDR3nt: TGTGCCAGCAGTTACTCGAAGGACTACGAGCAGTACTTC; CDR3aa: CASSYSKDYEQYF
d_gene: .; abundance: .; j_gene: TRBJ2-7; v_gene: TRBV7-6; CDR3nt: TGTGCCAGCAGCTTACTTGTTAAGGGGCTGGACGAGCAGTACTTC; CDR3aa: CASSLLVKGLDEQYF
d_gene: TRBD2; abundance: once; j_gene: TRBJ2-1; v_gene: TRBV14; CDR3nt: TGTGCCAGCAGCATACCGGTCACTAGCGGGGGTGACAATGAGCAGTTCTTC; CDR3aa: CASSIPVTSGGDNEQFF
d_gene: .; abundance: .; j_gene: TRBJ1-2; v_gene: TRBV7-9; CDR3nt: TGTGCCAGCGCCGCGGGGGGCGGGGGCTACACCTTC; CDR3aa: CASAAGGGGYTF
d_gene: TRBD2; abundance: .; j_gene: TRBJ2-1; v_gene: TRBV19; CDR3nt: TGTGCCAGTAGTATAACTATGACTAGCGGGTCCTACAATGAGCAGTTCTTC; CDR3aa: CASSITMTSGSYNEQFF
d_gene: TRBD1; abundance: .; j_gene: TRBJ1-3; v_gene: TRBV7-2; CDR3nt: TGTGCCAGCAGCGGGGACAGGGAAGGAAACACCATATATTTT; CDR3aa: CASSGDREGNTIYF
d_gene: .; abundance: .; j_gene: TRBJ2-1; v_gene: TRBV28; CDR3nt: TGTGCCAGCAGGTGGGGGTATCCGAACAATGAGCAGTTCTTC; CDR3aa: CASRWGYPNNEQFF
d_gene: .; abundance: .; j_gene: TRBJ2-3; v_gene: TRBV19; CDR3nt: TGTGCCAGTAGTATTGCACAGGGAGATACGCAGTATTTT; CDR3aa: CASSIAQGDTQYF
d_gene: TRBD1; abundance: .; j_gene: TRBJ1-2; v_gene: TRBV7-9; CDR3nt: TGTGCCAGCAGTGAACCTCGACAGGGCGAGGGCTACACCTTC; CDR3aa: CASSEPRQGEGYTF
d_gene: TRBD2; abundance: .; j_gene: TRBJ2-5; v_gene: TRBV13; CDR3nt: TGTGCCAGCAGCTCGGGACTAGCGCAAGAGACCCAGTACTTC; CDR3aa: CASSSGLAQETQYF
d_gene: TRBD1; abundance: .; j_gene: TRBJ1-4; v_gene: TRBV27; CDR3nt: TGTGCCAGCAGTTCCTACAGGGGAACTAATGAAAAACTGTTTTTT; CDR3aa: CASSSYRGTNEKLFF
d_gene: .; abundance: .; j_gene: TRBJ2-7; v_gene: TRBV27; CDR3nt: TGTGCCAGCAGTTTAAACGGTATCAACGAGCAGTACTTC; CDR3aa: CASSLNGINEQYF
d_gene: .; abundance: few; j_gene: TRBJ2-2; v_gene: TRBV28; CDR3nt: TGTGCCAGCAGTTTTAGCACACAGGGGAACACCGGGGAGCTGTTTTTT; CDR3aa: CASSFSTQGNTGELFF
d_gene: TRBD2; abundance: once; j_gene: TRBJ2-7; v_gene: TRBV5-6; CDR3nt: TGTGCCAGCAGCTTAGGGGCGGGAGGGCCCTACGAGCAGTACTTC; CDR3aa: CASSLGAGGPYEQYF
d_gene: .; abundance: .; j_gene: TRBJ1-1; v_gene: TRBV5-1; CDR3nt: TGCGCCAGCAGCTCCCCAACGGACGGACACACTGAAGCTTTCTTT; CDR3aa: CASSSPTDGHTEAFF
d_gene: TRBD1; abundance: .; j_gene: TRBJ2-7; v_gene: TRBV7-2; CDR3nt: TGTGCCAGCAGCTTCTGGACAGGGGACCACGAGCAGTACTTC; CDR3aa: CASSFWTGDHEQYF
d_gene: .; abundance: .; j_gene: TRBJ2-1; v_gene: TRBV7-2; CDR3nt: TGTGCCAGCAGCTCTCGGTCTAGTCCCTACAATGAGCAGTTCTTC; CDR3aa: CASSSRSSPYNEQFF
d_gene: .; abundance: .; j_gene: TRBJ1-1; v_gene: TRBV29-1; CDR3nt: TGCAGCGTTGGAACTGAAGCTTTCTTT; CDR3aa: CSVGTEAFF
d_gene: .; abundance: .; j_gene: TRBJ2-7; v_gene: TRBV18; CDR3nt: TGTGCCAGCTCACCCCGGGTTACTATGTCCTACGAGCAGTACTTC; CDR3aa: CASSPRVTMSYEQYF
d_gene: .; abundance: .; j_gene: TRBJ1-2; v_gene: TRBV7-9; CDR3nt: TGTGCCAGCATCGCACTGGACAGTCACCGCTACACCTTC; CDR3aa: CASIALDSHRYTF
d_gene: .; abundance: .; j_gene: TRBJ1-1; v_gene: TRBV4-1; CDR3nt: TGCGCCAGCAGCCAACCCCCCTACGGGAACACTGAAGCTTTCTTT; CDR3aa: CASSQPPYGNTEAFF
d_gene: .; abundance: .; j_gene: TRBJ2-1; v_gene: TRBV9; CDR3nt: TGTGCCAGCAGCGTAGTATACGGTCCCTACAATGAGCAGTTCTTC; CDR3aa: CASSVVYGPYNEQFF
d_gene: TRBD2; abundance: .; j_gene: TRBJ2-1; v_gene: TRBV7-9; CDR3nt: TGTGCCAGCGGCTCTCCGGGACTAGCGTCTAATGAGCAGTTCTTC; CDR3aa: CASGSPGLASNEQFF
d_gene: TRBD1; abundance: many; j_gene: TRBJ2-7; v_gene: TRBV6-5; CDR3nt: TGTGCCAGCAGTTACGGACAGGGCACCTACGAGCAGTACTTC; CDR3aa: CASSYGQGTYEQYF
d_gene: .; abundance: .; j_gene: TRBJ1-1; v_gene: TRBV6-6; CDR3nt: TGTGCCAGCAGAACGGACAGCACGGGCACTGAAGCTTTCTTT; CDR3aa: CASRTDSTGTEAFF
d_gene: TRBD1; abundance: .; j_gene: TRBJ2-6; v_gene: TRBV29-1; CDR3nt: TGCAGCGTTCCAGGGGGTAGGGGGCCCACTGGGGCCAACGTCCTGACTTTC; CDR3aa: CSVPGGRGPTGANVLTF